This passage covers 17 T cell receptor beta chains from one sample sequenced in a study of T-cell memory formation after mild COVID-19. One entry per CDR3 protein, called by TCRdb with MiXCR from the 5' RACE reads. The table has about 210,000 distinct CDR3 sequences, roughly 27% seen once. Sequencing was performed on PBMCs or a T cell subset sorted from them (not recorded which). Receptor source: an adult woman who had mild COVID-19 (a few samples of this study predate the infection). Cell type and time point are not known.

This chain uses TRBV27 with TRBJ2-7, with D perhaps assigned TRBD1 or TRBD2 (5 bases each). V lost 2 bases, J lost 2 bases, and 25 bases lay in between. The germline V gene encodes CDR1 MNHEY and CDR2 SMNVEV (reference sequence). The CDR3 has 19 amino acids. As DNA, the CDR3 is TGTGCCAGCAGTTTAGGGTTTATTTCTGGGGGACGGATTACCTACGAGCAGTACTTC. Its protein is CASSLGFISGGRITYEQYF.

This clonotype was picked up a small number of times. The J gene is TRBJ2-2, the V gene TRBV5-6; 10 bases are shared with TRBD2. The CDR3 loop spans 16 amino acids. Germline lookup yields CDR1 SGHDT and CDR2 YYEEEE. V gave up 4 bases and J gave up 1 base; unmatched junction bases: 4. The CDR3 spells CASSRASGRNTGELFF. CDR3 DNA sequence: TGTGCCAGCAGCCGTGCTAGCGGGAGGAACACCGGGGAGCTGTTTTTT.

CDR3 DNA: TGCGCCAGCAGCCAAGGGCACCAGGCGGGGGCCCAGTACTTC. Protein: CASSQGHQAGAQYF. The J gene is TRBJ2-5, the V gene TRBV4-3, with TRBD2 matching over 7 bases. Germline CDR1 is LGHNA and CDR2 is YSLEER. The CDR3 runs to 14 residues. V shed 1 base and J 9 bases; nucleotides not matched to a gene: 8.

DNA for the CDR3: TGCAGTGCTTGGAATGACGCTGGGCTTTACGAGCAGTACTTC. Its protein product is CSAWNDAGLYEQYF. The V gene is TRBV20-1, the J gene TRBJ2-7; D is undetermined. Trimming cost V 5 bases and J 4 bases, with 18 bases left between them. Germline V CDR1 and CDR2: DFQATT, SNEGSKA (reference sequence). This CDR3 spans 14 amino acids.

The chain uses TRBV4-2 and TRBJ1-1, with 9 bases matching TRBD1. CDR1 and CDR2 (germline): LGHNA, YNFKEQ. CDR3 length equals 14 residues. V dropped 2 bases and J dropped 6; count of bases not matched to a gene: 4. The CDR3: CASSQLDRGSEAFF. The CDR3 bases are TGTGCCAGCAGCCAATTAGACAGGGGGTCTGAAGCTTTCTTT.

The rearrangement joins TRBV6-5 to TRBJ2-7; D not certain. The germline gives CDR1 MNHEY, CDR2 SVGAGI. V was pared by 4 bases and J by 1 base, with 20 bases between. The length of the CDR3 is 17 residues. The CDR3 reads CASSSSGVSFLSYEQYF. The DNA of the CDR3 is TGTGCCAGCAGTTCCTCAGGAGTCAGTTTTCTTTCCTACGAGCAGTACTTC.

The J gene is TRBJ2-7, the V gene TRBV11-2, with D possibly matching TRBD2 (5 bases). The V gene's germline CDR1 is SGHAT and CDR2 FQNNGV. This CDR3 is 14 amino acids long. Trimming removed 1 base from V and 9 bases from J, with 16 bases in between. The CDR3 DNA reads TGTGCCAGCAGCTTAGGAGGGAACGGCTTTGTGCAGTACTTC. Its protein is CASSLGGNGFVQYF.

This clonotype was recorded at least ten times. V gene TRBV29-1 combines with J gene TRBJ2-7, with unresolved D. The germline CDR1 and CDR2 sequences are SQVTM and ANQGSEA. The CDR3 is 11 residues long. Trimming cost V 2 bases and J 6 bases, with 8 bases left between them. The CDR3 region has the DNA TGCAGCGTTGAATCGGTCGGCGAGCAGTACTTC. Translated, it gives CSVESVGEQYF.

This clonotype was recorded a few times. This chain uses TRBV7-2 with TRBJ2-5, with 8 bases fitting TRBD2. Germline assignment: CDR1 SGHTA and CDR2 FQGNSA. CDR3 size: 14 residues. V lost 3 bases, J lost 6 bases, and 6 bases stayed unmatched. CDR3 region: CASSFGLAGKTQYF. CDR3 sequence (DNA): TGTGCCAGCAGCTTCGGACTAGCTGGGAAGACCCAGTACTTC.

This chain joins TRBV10-3 and TRBJ2-2; D remains ambiguous. Trimming left V 4 bases short and J 3 bases short, with 15 bases between. The CDR3 covers 16 residues. CDR1 ENHRY and CDR2 SYGVKD come from the germline V gene. The CDR3 region is CAISGQLLDDTGELFF. The CDR3 DNA follows: TGTGCCATCAGTGGGCAGCTCCTCGACGACACCGGGGAGCTGTTTTTT.

The V gene is TRBV3-1, the J gene TRBJ2-7, with D perhaps matching TRBD1 (5 bases). Trimming cost V 2 bases and J 0 bases, with 8 bases left between them. This CDR3 spans 14 amino acids. Per the germline V gene, CDR1 is LGHDT and CDR2 is YNNKEL (reference sequence). The CDR3 loop is CASSQYRSSYEQYF. Here the CDR3 DNA reads TGTGCCAGCAGCCAATACAGGAGCTCCTACGAGCAGTACTTC.

This clonotype has a handful of counts. This chain joins TRBV5-1 and TRBJ2-5; 9 bases line up with TRBD1. The CDR3 has 17 amino acids. Germline V gene data show CDR1 as SGHRS and CDR2 as YFSETQ. V lost 4 bases, J lost 7 bases, and 17 bases stayed unmatched. The CDR3 DNA is TGCGCCAGCAGCCTATCTTCTAACCGGGACAGGGATGGGACCCAGTACTTC. This encodes CASSLSSNRDRDGTQYF.

This clonotype was seen a few times. The CDR3 reads CASSPLLKTGELFF. For the CDR3, the DNA is TGCGCCAGCAGCCCCTTACTTAAGACCGGGGAGCTGTTTTTT. The V and J genes are TRBV4-1 and TRBJ2-2; D not certain. V lost 4 bases and J 5 bases, leaving 11 bases between the germline ends. In germline, CDR1 is MGHRA, CDR2 YSYEKL. This CDR3 is built from 14 residues.

The chain joins TRBV5-6 to TRBJ1-1; 9 bases align to TRBD1. This CDR3 spans 14 amino acids. The ends lost 3 bases at V and 5 bases at J; junction bases unmatched: 5. CDR1 SGHDT and CDR2 YYEEEE come from the germline V gene. The CDR3 sequence is CASSSTGGGTEAFF. In DNA, the CDR3 is TGTGCCAGCAGCTCAACAGGGGGCGGGACTGAAGCTTTCTTT.

The CDR3 spells CASSLGGRLAGDYNEQFF. Here the CDR3 DNA reads TGTGCCAGCAGCTTAGGGGGGAGACTAGCGGGAGATTACAATGAGCAGTTCTTC. The rearrangement links TRBV7-2 to TRBJ2-1; 12 bases are a match to TRBD2. In germline, CDR1 is SGHTA, CDR2 FQGNSA. With 1 base clipped from V and 4 bases from J, the junction kept 8 bases outside the gene matches. This CDR3 is 18 amino acids long.

This clonotype was observed a handful of times. This chain uses TRBV7-9 with TRBJ1-6, with TRBD1 as a possible D gene (5 bases). The V gene's germline CDR1 is SEHNR and CDR2 FQNEAQ (reference sequence). Trimming shortened V by 0 bases and J by 8 bases, and 11 bases separated the two germline ends. The CDR3 is 15 residues long. In DNA form, the CDR3 reads TGTGCCAGCAGCTTAGCTTGGGGGACCCATTCACCCCTCCACTTT. Amino acids: CASSLAWGTHSPLHF.

This chain connects TRBV24-1 to TRBJ2-6, with 8 bases matching TRBD1. V lost 5 bases, J lost 2 bases, and 4 bases stayed unmatched. The CDR3 runs 16 residues. Germline-derived CDR1 and CDR2 are KGHDR and SFDVKD. The CDR3 nucleotides read TGTGCCACCAGTGTCGGACAGGGAGCTGGGGCCAACGTCCTGACTTTC. It encodes CATSVGQGAGANVLTF.